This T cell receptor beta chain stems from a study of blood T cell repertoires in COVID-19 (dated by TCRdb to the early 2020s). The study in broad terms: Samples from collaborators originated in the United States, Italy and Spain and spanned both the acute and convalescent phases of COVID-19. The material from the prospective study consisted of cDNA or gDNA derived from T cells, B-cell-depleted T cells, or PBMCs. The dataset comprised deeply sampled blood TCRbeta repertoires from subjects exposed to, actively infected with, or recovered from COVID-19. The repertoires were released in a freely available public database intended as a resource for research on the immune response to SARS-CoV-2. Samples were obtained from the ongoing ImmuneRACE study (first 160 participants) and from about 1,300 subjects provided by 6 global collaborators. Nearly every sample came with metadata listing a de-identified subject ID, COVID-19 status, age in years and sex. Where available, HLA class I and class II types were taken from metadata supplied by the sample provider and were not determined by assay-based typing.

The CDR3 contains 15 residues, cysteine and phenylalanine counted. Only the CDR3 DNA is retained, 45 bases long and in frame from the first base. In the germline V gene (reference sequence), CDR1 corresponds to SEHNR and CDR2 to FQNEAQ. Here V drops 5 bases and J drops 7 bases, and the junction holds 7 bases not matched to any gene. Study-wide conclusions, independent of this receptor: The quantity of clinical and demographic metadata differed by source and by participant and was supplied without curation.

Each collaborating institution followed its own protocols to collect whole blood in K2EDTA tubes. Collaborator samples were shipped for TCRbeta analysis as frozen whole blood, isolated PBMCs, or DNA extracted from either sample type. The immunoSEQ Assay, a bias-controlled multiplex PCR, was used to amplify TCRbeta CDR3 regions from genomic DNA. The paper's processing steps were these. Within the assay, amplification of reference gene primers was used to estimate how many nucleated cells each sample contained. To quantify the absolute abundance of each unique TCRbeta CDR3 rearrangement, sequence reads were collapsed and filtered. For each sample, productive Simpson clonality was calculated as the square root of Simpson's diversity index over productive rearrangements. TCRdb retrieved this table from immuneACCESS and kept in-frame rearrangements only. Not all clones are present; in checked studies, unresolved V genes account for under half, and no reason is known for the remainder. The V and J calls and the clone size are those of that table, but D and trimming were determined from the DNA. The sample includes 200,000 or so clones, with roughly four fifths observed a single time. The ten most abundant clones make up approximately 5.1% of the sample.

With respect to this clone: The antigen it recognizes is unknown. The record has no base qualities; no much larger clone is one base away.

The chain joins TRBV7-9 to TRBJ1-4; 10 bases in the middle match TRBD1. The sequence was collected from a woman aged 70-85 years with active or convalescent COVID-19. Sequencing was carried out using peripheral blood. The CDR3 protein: CASSRSGTGAEKLFF. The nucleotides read TGTGCCAGCAGCCGTTCCGGGACAGGGGCTGAAAAACTGTTTTTT.